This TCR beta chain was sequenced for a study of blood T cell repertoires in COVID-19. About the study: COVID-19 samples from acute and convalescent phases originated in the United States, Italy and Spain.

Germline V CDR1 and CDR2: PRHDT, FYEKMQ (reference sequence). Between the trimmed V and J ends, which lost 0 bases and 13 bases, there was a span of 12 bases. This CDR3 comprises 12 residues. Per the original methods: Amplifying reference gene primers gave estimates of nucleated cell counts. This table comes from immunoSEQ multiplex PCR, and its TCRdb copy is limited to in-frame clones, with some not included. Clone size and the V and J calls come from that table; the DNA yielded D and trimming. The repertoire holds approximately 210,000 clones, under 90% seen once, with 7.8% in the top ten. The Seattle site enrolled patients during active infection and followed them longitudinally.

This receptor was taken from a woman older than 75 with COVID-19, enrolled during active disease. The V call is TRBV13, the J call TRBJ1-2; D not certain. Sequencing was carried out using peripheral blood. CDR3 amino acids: CASSLGPGTATF. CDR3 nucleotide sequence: TGTGCCAGCAGCTTAGGCCCAGGAACGGCCACCTTC.